These 24 T cell receptor beta chains were all obtained from the same sample, sequenced in a study of T cells in Graves' hyperthyroidism and ophthalmopathy. RNA transcripts were the template for amplifying TCR beta CDR3 regions. When the TCR CDR3 underwent first-round RT-PCR, the HTBI primer set was used. TCRdb passed the multiplex PCR reads through MiXCR, listing each CDR3 protein once. The sample shows fewer than 850,000 distinct CDR3 sequences, 17% of them seen only once. Sequenced material: blood. These receptors originate from a man aged 50-60 years with Graves' hyperthyroidism.

This clonotype was seen ten or more times. The chain recombines TRBV9 with TRBJ2-7; 7 bases map to TRBD1. With V trimmed by 4 bases and J by 0 bases, 10 bases remained unmatched. Germline CDR1 is SGDLS and CDR2 is YYNGEE. The CDR3 has 16 amino acids. The CDR3 sequence: CASSPEGTVNSYEQYF. The DNA of the CDR3 is TGTGCCAGCAGCCCAGAGGGGACAGTCAACTCCTACGAGCAGTACTTC.

This clonotype occurred a few times. This chain joins TRBV12-3 or TRBV12-4 and TRBJ2-3, with D perhaps matching TRBD2 (6 bases). The CDR3 consists of 15 residues. The ends were cut back, 0 bases at V and 5 bases at J, with 12 bases in the middle. CDR3 residues: CASSLAQEGGDTQYF. The CDR3 region has the DNA TGTGCCAGCAGTTTAGCGCAGGAGGGTGGAGATACGCAGTATTTT.

CDR3 sequence reads: CSARGQGHSPYGYTF. CDR3 coding DNA: TGCAGTGCCCGGGGGCAGGGACACTCCCCCTATGGCTACACCTTC. V usage is TRBV20-1 and J usage is TRBJ1-2; D is possibly TRBD1 (6 bases). V was cut by 6 bases and J by 4 bases, with 21 bases left in between. The CDR3 consists of 15 residues. CDR1 and CDR2 from the germline V gene are DFQATT and SNEGSKA (reference sequence).

This clonotype has only a few counts. The V gene is TRBV12-3 or TRBV12-4, the J gene TRBJ2-7; 7 nucleotides agree with TRBD2. V lost 7 bases, J lost 2 bases, and 8 bases stayed unmatched. The CDR3 is made up of 14 amino acids. CDR3 protein: CASNPPAGTYEQYF. In DNA, the CDR3 is TGTGCCAGCAACCCCCCAGCGGGGACCTACGAGCAGTACTTC.

This clonotype has more than one count but fewer than ten. This chain uses TRBV2 with TRBJ2-4, with TRBD2 identical over 9 bases. V was pared by 3 bases and J by 9 bases, with 6 bases of the junction left unmatched. Germline V CDR1 and CDR2: SNHLY, FYNNEI. This CDR3 is built from 14 residues. This CDR3 reads CASSDSNSGSIQYF. The CDR3 coding sequence is TGTGCCAGCAGTGATAGTAATAGCGGGAGCATTCAGTACTTC.

V is TRBV29-1 and J is TRBJ2-1, with no clear D. Trimming removed 6 bases from V and 6 bases from J, with 15 bases in between. This CDR3 comprises 13 residues. Per the germline V gene, CDR1 is SQVTM and CDR2 is ANQGSEA. The CDR3 protein is CSVHRFQLNEQFF. The CDR3 nucleotides read TGCAGCGTACACAGATTCCAGCTCAATGAGCAGTTCTTC.

Details on this clonotype: A much larger clone is a single base away; this may be a read error. The genes are TRBV7-9 and TRBJ2-7; 8 nucleotides match TRBD2. Germline CDR1 is SEHNR and CDR2 is FQNEAQ (reference sequence). The CDR3 has 14 amino acids. CDR3 in amino acids: CAGSSSGYSYEQYF. In DNA, the CDR3 is TGTGCCGGCAGCTCTAGCGGGTACTCCTACGAGCAGTACTTC.

The rearrangement uses TRBV6-2 or TRBV6-3 and TRBJ1-1; D perhaps matches TRBD1 (5 bases). V was cut by 4 bases and J by 1 base, with 13 bases left in between. Germline V gene lookup returns CDR1 MNHEY and CDR2 SVGEGT. The CDR3 sequence is 15 residues long. This CDR3 is CASSLTRVENTEAFF. For the CDR3, the DNA is TGTGCCAGCAGTTTAACCAGGGTCGAGAACACTGAAGCTTTCTTT.

The chain uses TRBV7-3 and TRBJ2-2; 9 nucleotides align to TRBD1. Looked up from germline, CDR1 is SGHTA and CDR2 is FQGTGA. The CDR3 runs 16 residues. Germline trimming cut 5 bases from V and 4 bases from J; bases unmatched to any gene: 8. CDR3 residues: CASSPPGTGFTGELFF. DNA of the CDR3: TGTGCCAGCAGCCCACCCGGGACAGGGTTCACCGGGGAGCTGTTTTTT. The complete variable domain, with remaining parts taken from reference TRBV7-3 and TRBJ2-2, reads GAGVSQTPSNKVTEKGKYVELRCDPISGHTALYWYRQSLGQGPEFLIYFQGTGAADDSGLPNDRFFAVRPEGSVSTLKIQRTERGDSAVYLCASSPPGTGFTGELFFGEGSRLTVL.

This clonotype was observed many times. The V gene is TRBV7-2, the J gene TRBJ1-1; 9 bases map to TRBD1. There are 14 residues in the CDR3. CDR1 and CDR2 from the germline V gene are SGHTA and FQGNSA. V lost 4 bases to trimming and J lost 5 bases; unmatched junction nucleotides: 5. The CDR3 DNA is TGTGCCAGCAGCTCGACAGGGGGATGGACTGAAGCTTTCTTT. Protein sequence: CASSSTGGWTEAFF.

This clonotype has more than one count but fewer than ten. This chain links TRBV29-1 with TRBJ1-4; no firm D call. Trimming took 2 bases from V and 2 from J, leaving 12 bases between them. The CDR3 has 15 residues. Germline V gives CDR1 SQVTM, CDR2 ANQGSEA. The CDR3 DNA sequence: TGCAGCGTTGAAAGTCCGGGGTCGACTAATGAAAAACTGTTTTTT. Translating gives CSVESPGSTNEKLFF. Combining the CDR3 with reference TRBV29-1 and TRBJ1-4 gives the whole variable domain SAVISQKPSRDICQRGTSLTIQCQVDSQVTMMFWYRQQPGQSLTLIATANQGSEATYESGFVIDKFPISRPNLTFSTLTVSNMSPEDSSIYLCSVESPGSTNEKLFFGSGTQLSVL.

This clonotype was picked up a small number of times. CDR3 sequence: CASSFYYRAGYEQYF. The CDR3 bases are TGTGCCAGCAGTTTTTACTACCGCGCAGGCTACGAGCAGTACTTC. The chain combines TRBV27 with TRBJ2-7; D is ambiguous. Germline V lookup: CDR1 MNHEY, CDR2 SMNVEV (reference sequence). The CDR3 sequence is 15 residues long. The V end lost 3 bases, the J end lost 3 bases, and 15 bases lay between the germline ends.

This clonotype was observed a handful of times. The chain couples TRBV4-1 to TRBJ2-4; D may be TRBD1 or TRBD2 (6 bases each). The germline V gene has CDR1 MGHRA and CDR2 YSYEKL. This CDR3 has 15 residues. V lost 4 bases, J lost 0 bases, and 10 bases lay in between. CDR3 nucleotides: TGCGCCAGCAGCCTTGGGGGGCTAGCCAAAAACATTCAGTACTTC. It translates to CASSLGGLAKNIQYF.

The table lists this clonotype with a few counts. The rearrangement links TRBV20-1 to TRBJ2-7, with TRBD1 as a possible D gene (5 bases). Germline loops: CDR1 DFQATT, CDR2 SNEGSKA (reference sequence). There are 12 residues in the CDR3. Trimming stripped 2 bases from V and 5 bases from J, with 10 bases between. The CDR3 DNA sequence: TGCAGTGCTAGACCCAGGGAACACGAGCAGTACTTC. Protein product: CSARPREHEQYF.

In this sample, this clonotype turned up a few times. The chain links TRBV11-2 to TRBJ2-5; 8 bases line up with TRBD2. From germline, CDR1 is SGHAT and CDR2 FQNNGV. The V segment lost 5 bases and the J segment 1 base; nucleotides outside the gene matches: 9. This CDR3 has 16 amino acids. CDR3 residues: CASSPGGGISQETQYF. The CDR3 nucleotides are TGTGCCAGCAGCCCCGGGGGGGGGATAAGCCAAGAGACCCAGTACTTC.

This clonotype was seen repeatedly, ten times or more. This chain links TRBV2 with TRBJ1-2; 7 bases are a match to TRBD1. Trimming removed 4 bases from V and 3 bases from J; junction bases left unmatched: 5. In germline, CDR1 is SNHLY, CDR2 FYNNEI. The CDR3 totals 14 residues. DNA for the CDR3: TGTGCCAGCAGTGCCGGGACAGTCTACTATGGCTACACCTTC. Protein: CASSAGTVYYGYTF.

This clonotype occurred many times. The chain carries TRBV29-1 and TRBJ2-5; D gene uncertain. CDR1 is SQVTM, CDR2 ANQGSEA, per germline. V was pared by 4 bases and J by 4 bases, with 13 bases between. The CDR3 extends over 13 amino acids. As DNA, the CDR3 is TGCAGCGTTGTAGGCAGGACCCCAGAGACCCAGTACTTC. It encodes CSVVGRTPETQYF.

This clonotype was seen repeatedly, ten times or more. V usage is TRBV11-1 and J usage is TRBJ2-3; tentatively, D is TRBD2 (5 bases). Trimming took 4 bases from V and 4 from J, leaving 12 bases between them. The CDR3 is made up of 14 amino acids. Germline-derived CDR1 and CDR2 are SGHAT and FQDESV (reference sequence). The CDR3 is CASSSRTWPDTQYF. CDR3 DNA sequence: TGTGCCAGCAGCTCGAGGACTTGGCCAGATACGCAGTATTTT.

This clonotype has ten or more counts. The chain couples TRBV19 to TRBJ1-2, with 9 bases lining up with TRBD1. The CDR3 covers 15 residues. CDR1 is LNHDA and CDR2 is SQIVND in the germline V gene (reference sequence). V lost 8 bases to trimming and J lost 4 bases; unmatched junction nucleotides: 11. CDR3 amino acids: CASAPRTGVSYGYTF. The CDR3 nucleotides read TGTGCCAGTGCACCCCGGACAGGGGTGAGCTATGGCTACACCTTC.

This clonotype was found many times. This chain joins TRBV30 and TRBJ1-4; unclear D gene. Germline V CDR1 and CDR2: GTSNPN, SVGIG (reference sequence). The CDR3 loop spans 15 amino acids. With 2 bases removed from V and 4 bases from J, the gap between germline ends came to 14 bases. This CDR3 is CAWSPPDGYNEKLFF. CDR3 sequence (DNA): TGTGCCTGGAGTCCCCCGGACGGATATAATGAAAAACTGTTTTTT.

This clonotype was picked up many times. CDR3 sequence reads: CASSQRGGLRLLRSYNEQFF. The CDR3 region has the DNA TGCGCCAGCAGCCAAAGAGGGGGTTTAAGGCTCTTGCGCTCCTACAATGAGCAGTTCTTC. This chain joins TRBV4-1 and TRBJ2-1, with a weak D call TRBD1 (6 bases). Deletions cut 2 bases from V and 0 bases from J, with 23 bases between. The V gene's germline CDR1 is MGHRA and CDR2 YSYEKL. The CDR3 sequence is 20 residues long.

This clonotype was seen at least ten times. The rearrangement uses TRBV7-2 and TRBJ2-5, with TRBD2 matching 7 bases. V dropped 5 bases and J dropped 5; count of bases not matched to a gene: 11. From germline, CDR1 is SGHTA and CDR2 FQGNSA. The length of the CDR3 is 15 residues. The CDR3 nucleotides are TGTGCCAGCAGCCCTAGCGGCAGCGCTTGGGAGACCCAGTACTTC. It encodes CASSPSGSAWETQYF.

This clonotype showed up just a few times. CDR3 nucleotide sequence: TGTGCCAGCAGCTCCGGAGCCATCGGGGAGCTGTTTTTT. This translates into CASSSGAIGELFF. V usage is TRBV5-6 and J usage is TRBJ2-2; no clear D gene. The germline V gene has CDR1 SGHDT and CDR2 YYEEEE. With 3 bases removed from V and 7 bases from J, the gap between germline ends came to 10 bases. There are 13 residues in the CDR3.

This clonotype came up a few times. This rearrangement joins TRBV19 to TRBJ2-3; D is unclear. V was cut by 6 bases and J by 0 bases, with 16 bases left in between. Germline V gene lookup returns CDR1 LNHDA and CDR2 SQIVND (reference sequence). The CDR3 totals 16 residues. CDR3 region: CASRDPRHGSTDTQYF. CDR3 in DNA: TGTGCCAGTAGAGACCCGAGACACGGTAGCACAGATACGCAGTATTTT.